Below are 24 T cell receptor beta chains sequenced from a single sample in a study of CD8 T cells in ankylosing spondylitis (dated 2017 in TCRdb). Their cognate antigens are unknown. The investigation overall reported the following: Blood from ankylosing spondylitis patients appeared to be characterized by a TCR beta motif composed of roughly 8 highly homologous amino acid variants.

Library generation was performed with 5' RACE. Sequencing used an Illumina HiSeq 2500. In TCRdb, the public reads were trimmed at Q25 with fastp and aligned with MiXCR, with productive beta chains retained. A single entry per CDR3 protein holds the most common genes and DNA from its merged rows. Within this sample are around 450,000 distinct CDR3 sequences, with 25% to 30% of them counted one time only. The ten largest make up 0.89% of the sample. The sample comprised blood, either unsorted or a sorted T cell fraction (not recorded which). These receptors came from a male donor with ankylosing spondylitis.

This clonotype was recorded a few times. The chain joins TRBV18 to TRBJ2-1, with TRBD2 matching over 9 bases. The CDR3 runs to 16 residues. Germline CDR1 is KGHSH and CDR2 is LQKENI. The V segment lost 2 bases and the J segment 0 bases; nucleotides outside the gene matches: 2. In DNA form, the CDR3 reads TGTGCCAGCTCACCAGGAGCGGGAGGCTCCTACAATGAGCAGTTCTTC. It specifies CASSPGAGGSYNEQFF.

This clonotype was seen more than once but under ten times. The chain employs TRBV10-3 and TRBJ1-2; D remains ambiguous. V was shortened by 2 bases and J by 4 bases, with 17 bases between the two germline ends. This CDR3 has 16 amino acids. The germline V gene encodes CDR1 ENHRY and CDR2 SYGVKD. In DNA, the CDR3 is TGTGCCATCAGTGAGCAAGGAGGCGCCCCTTTCTATGGCTACACCTTC. Protein product: CAISEQGGAPFYGYTF.

There are a few counts of this clonotype. The rearrangement uses TRBV18 and TRBJ2-3; D perhaps matches TRBD2 (6 bases). The V end was cut by 3 bases, the J end by 5 bases, with 12 bases between. Germline loops: CDR1 KGHSH, CDR2 LQKENI. This CDR3 region has 14 residues. CDR3 amino acids: CASSPGSGGDTQYF. DNA for the CDR3: TGTGCCAGCTCACCGGGGTCCGGGGGAGATACGCAGTATTTT.

This chain connects TRBV5-1 to TRBJ1-1, with D unresolved. V gave up 5 bases and J gave up 5 bases, with 19 bases separating them. CDR1 and CDR2 from the germline V gene are SGHRS and YFSETQ. This CDR3 has 15 residues. The chain's CDR3 is CASRSSLLLGTEAFF. CDR3 coding DNA: TGCGCCAGCAGATCGTCTTTACTTCTGGGGACTGAAGCTTTCTTT.

V gene TRBV9 combines with J gene TRBJ2-1; 8 bases match TRBD2. CDR1 and CDR2 (germline): SGDLS, YYNGEE. This CDR3 region has 16 residues. The ends lost 5 bases at V and 7 bases at J; junction bases unmatched: 14. Here the CDR3 reads CASRPTGRALFNEQFF. DNA of the CDR3: TGTGCCAGCAGGCCTACCGGGAGGGCCTTATTTAATGAGCAGTTCTTC.

This clonotype was seen a few times. The chain combines TRBV5-1 with TRBJ2-3; a weak D match, TRBD2 (6 bases). Trimming removed 2 bases from V and 1 base from J, with 14 bases in between. The germline CDR1 and CDR2 sequences are SGHRS and YFSETQ. This CDR3 spans 16 amino acids. In nucleotides, the CDR3 is TGCGCCAGCAGCTTAAATGGGAGGAGTGGCACAGATACGCAGTATTTT. Amino acids: CASSLNGRSGTDTQYF.

V is TRBV3-1 and J is TRBJ1-3; D uncertain. Trimming left V 0 bases short and J 9 bases short, with 21 bases between. CDR3 length equals 17 residues. Germline V gene data show CDR1 as LGHDT and CDR2 as YNNKEL (reference sequence). The CDR3 DNA sequence: TGTGCCAGCAGCCAAGATTATGCGGCAGCGGAGGTGAGCACCATATATTTT. It specifies CASSQDYAAAEVSTIYF.

The rearrangement links TRBV5-1 to TRBJ2-3, with D unresolved. V lost 2 bases and J lost 0, with 10 bases in between. CDR3 length equals 15 residues. Germline V lookup: CDR1 SGHRS, CDR2 YFSETQ. This CDR3 is CASSLSPESTDTQYF. CDR3 nucleotides: TGCGCCAGCAGCTTAAGTCCGGAGAGCACAGATACGCAGTATTTT.

This clonotype occurred a few times. The CDR3 protein is CASSGWFSSGNEQFF. The CDR3, as DNA: TGTGCCAGCAGCGGGTGGTTTTCTAGCGGAAATGAGCAGTTCTTC. This chain connects TRBV6-1 to TRBJ2-1, with TRBD2 matching 7 bases. V dropped 6 bases and J dropped 7; count of bases not matched to a gene: 12. This CDR3 comprises 15 residues. Germline CDR1 and CDR2: MNHNS and SASEGT.

This clonotype has a handful of counts. The V gene is TRBV7-9, the J gene TRBJ2-5; TRBD1 agrees at 7 bases. The V and J ends lost 5 bases and 0 bases, in that order; junction bases with no gene match: 3. The CDR3 is made up of 14 amino acids. In germline, CDR1 is SEHNR, CDR2 FQNEAQ (reference sequence). The CDR3 DNA follows: TGTGCCAGCAGCAGGGGGCATCACCAAGAGACCCAGTACTTC. Its protein is CASSRGHHQETQYF.

The chain carries TRBV5-5 and TRBJ2-1; 10 positions agree with TRBD2. The CDR3 runs 16 residues. Looked up from germline, CDR1 is SGHKS and CDR2 is YYEKEE (reference sequence). V gave up 4 bases and J gave up 9 bases; unmatched junction bases: 13. CDR3 in amino acids: CASSQAPSGRVGEQFF. For the CDR3, the DNA is TGTGCCAGCAGCCAAGCCCCCAGCGGGAGGGTCGGTGAGCAGTTCTTC. Full variable domain (remainder filled in from reference TRBV5-5 and TRBJ2-1): DAGVTQSPTHLIKTRGQQVTLRCSPISGHKSVSWYQQVLGQGPQFIFQYYEKEERGRGNFPDRFSARQFPNYSSELNVNALLLGDSALYLCASSQAPSGRVGEQFFGPGTRLTVL.

This clonotype was counted a few times. The chain has TRBV7-2 and TRBJ2-6; 9 nucleotides match TRBD1. This CDR3 comprises 17 residues. Germline V lookup: CDR1 SGHTA, CDR2 FQGNSA. With 5 bases clipped from V and 2 bases from J, the junction kept 7 bases outside the gene matches. The CDR3 loop reads CASSGGQGATGANVLTF. CDR3 bases: TGTGCCAGCAGCGGGGGACAGGGAGCTACTGGGGCCAACGTCCTGACTTTC.

V and J are TRBV29-1 and TRBJ1-1; D gene unclear. CDR3 length: 13 residues. Trimming stripped 3 bases from V and 8 bases from J, with 16 bases between. CDR1 SQVTM and CDR2 ANQGSEA come from the germline V gene. The CDR3 reads CSVEPLYRSEAFF. For the CDR3, the DNA is TGCAGCGTTGAGCCCCTATATCGGTCGGAAGCTTTCTTT.

This clonotype was counted between two and nine times. This chain uses TRBV12-3 or TRBV12-4 with TRBJ1-2; TRBD1 agrees at 8 bases. The CDR3 totals 13 residues. The trim removed 5 bases at V and 8 bases at J, leaving 7 bases unmatched. CDR3 residues: CASSLQGALGYTF. The CDR3 nucleotides are TGTGCCAGCAGTCTCCAGGGGGCGTTGGGCTACACCTTC.

The chain is built from TRBV20-1 and TRBJ1-5, with 8 bases fitting TRBD1. With 7 bases clipped from V and 1 base from J, the junction kept 9 bases outside the gene matches. The CDR3 length is 15 residues. CDR1 is DFQATT, CDR2 SNEGSKA, per germline (reference sequence). CDR3 amino acids: CSVFRRQGSNQPQHF. CDR3 nucleotides: TGCAGTGTCTTTCGCAGACAGGGGAGCAATCAGCCCCAGCATTTT.

The V call is TRBV24-1, the J call TRBJ2-6; D gene uncertain. This CDR3 is built from 15 residues. V was trimmed by 4 bases and J by 0 bases, leaving 6 bases between them. Per germline, CDR1 KGHDR and CDR2 SFDVKD. The CDR3 nucleotides are TGTGCCACCAGTGACCCAAGCTCTGGGGCCAACGTCCTGACTTTC. Its protein is CATSDPSSGANVLTF.

The chain joins TRBV11-3 to TRBJ2-1, with D perhaps TRBD2 (5 bases). V was clipped by 2 bases and J by 6 bases, with 20 bases between them. From germline, CDR1 is SGHNT and CDR2 YENEEA. This CDR3 spans 17 amino acids. CDR3 sequence reads: CASSLKSPSWSPNEQFF. CDR3 sequence (DNA): TGTGCCAGCAGCTTAAAGTCCCCTAGCTGGTCCCCCAATGAGCAGTTCTTC.

The chain joins TRBV20-1 to TRBJ2-1, with D maybe TRBD1 (7 bases). This CDR3 comprises 15 residues. Per the germline V gene, CDR1 is DFQATT and CDR2 is SNEGSKA (reference sequence). The V gene lost 3 bases and the J gene lost 9 bases, with 21 bases spanning the gap. The CDR3 DNA sequence: TGCAGTGCTAGCTTAGAGGGGGCGGGAAGAGGTGAGCAGTTCTTC. Its translation is CSASLEGAGRGEQFF.

The chain links TRBV25-1 to TRBJ1-2; D remains unclear. The ends were cut back, 3 bases at V and 6 bases at J, with 14 bases in the middle. CDR1 MGHDK and CDR2 SYGVNS come from the germline V gene. The CDR3 has 14 residues. The CDR3 is CASSDPRAVHGYTF. The CDR3 DNA follows: TGTGCCAGCAGTGATCCCCGGGCGGTCCATGGCTACACCTTC.

The V gene is TRBV20-1, the J gene TRBJ2-3, with 11 bases matching TRBD2. CDR1 DFQATT and CDR2 SNEGSKA come from the germline V gene (reference sequence). V lost 6 bases to trimming and J lost 5 bases; unmatched junction nucleotides: 10. The CDR3 is made up of 15 amino acids. The CDR3 reads CSAAQLAGVGDTQYF. The CDR3 nucleotides are TGCAGTGCCGCGCAACTAGCGGGAGTGGGAGATACGCAGTATTTT.

This rearrangement joins TRBV12-3 or TRBV12-4 to TRBJ2-2, with D possibly TRBD2 on 6 matching bases. The germline V and J ends were trimmed by 6 bases and 0 bases, with 14 bases remaining between them. This CDR3 region has 16 residues. CDR3 bases: TGTGCCAGCAGACCTCGGGAGAGCGCGAACACCGGGGAGCTGTTTTTT. Translating gives CASRPRESANTGELFF.

This clonotype was observed at least ten times. The gene calls are TRBV11-2 and TRBJ2-3; the D call may be TRBD1 or TRBD2 (5 bases each). Germline-derived CDR1 and CDR2 are SGHAT and FQNNGV. V dropped 5 bases and J dropped 0 bases, with 15 bases sitting between them. This CDR3 comprises 16 residues. CDR3 sequence: CASSIPGARSTDTQYF. The CDR3 DNA follows: TGTGCCAGCAGCATCCCCGGGGCGAGGAGCACAGATACGCAGTATTTT.

CDR3 bases: TGTGCCAGCAGACCCAGGGGCGCGAACACTGAAGCTTTCTTT. Translated, it gives CASRPRGANTEAFF. The gene calls are TRBV6-1 and TRBJ1-1; D is perhaps TRBD1 (6 bases). Germline CDR1 reads MNHNS; CDR2 reads SASEGT. Trimming took 6 bases from V and 1 from J, leaving 12 bases between them. The CDR3 consists of 14 residues.

This clonotype was seen a few times. The chain is built from TRBV10-3 and TRBJ1-1, with D possibly TRBD1 on 6 matching bases. V was pared by 10 bases and J by 0 bases, with 15 bases between. Germline V gene data show CDR1 as ENHRY and CDR2 as SYGVKD. CDR3 length equals 14 residues. In DNA form, the CDR3 reads TGTGCCACACAGGACAGAGGTATGAACACTGAAGCTTTCTTT. Protein sequence: CATQDRGMNTEAFF.